This T cell receptor (beta chain) was observed in a study of T-cell memory formation after mild COVID-19. Points from the study as a whole: For contracting clones, CD4+ ones sat mainly in CM and EM, CD8+ in EMRA.

Germline CDR1 LNHNV, CDR2 YYDKDF (reference sequence). V gave up 0 bases and J gave up 2 bases, with 8 bases separating them. The CDR3 length is 14 residues. 5'RACE primed from the constant segment yielded TCR alpha and TCR beta cDNA libraries bearing sample barcodes and UMIs. TCRdb reprocessed the 5' RACE reads with MiXCR, giving one entry per CDR3 protein. The sample contains approximately 290,000 distinct CDR3 sequences, approximately 19% of which appear only once. There are a few counts of this clonotype. What it binds is unknown. Source material: PBMCs or a T cell subset sorted from them (not recorded which). V and J are TRBV15 and TRBJ2-7; either TRBD1 or TRBD2 may supply D (6 bases each). The TCR was taken from a man aged 18 to 29 who had mild COVID-19 (a few samples of this study predate the infection). Cell type and time point are not known. CDR3 sequence reads: CATSRDRGAYEQYV. The CDR3 DNA sequence: TGTGCCACCAGCAGAGATAGGGGGGCCTACGAGCAGTACGTC.